Following are 25 T cell receptor beta chains from one sample sequenced in a study of shared clonotypes between healthy human individuals. The repertoire was sequenced with immunoSEQ multiplex PCR; TCRdb's copy has only in-frame clones and lacks some. The data contain roughly 700,000 clones, over 65% of them singletons. The sample comprised memory CD4+ T cells sorted from blood. The subset here: CD45RA-negative fraction. These receptors came from a woman aged 25 to 39 in good health.

As concerns this clone: Other nucleotide sequences in the sample specify the same CDR3. The rearrangement joins TRBV30 to TRBJ1-2; D gene ambiguous. V lost 0 bases, J lost 4 bases, and 6 bases lay in between. The CDR3 length is 12 residues. The germline gives CDR1 GTSNPN, CDR2 SVGIG (reference sequence). Written as DNA, the CDR3 is TGTGCCTGGAGTGTTGGCGGCTATGGCTACACCTTC. It encodes CAWSVGGYGYTF.

The chain joins TRBV23-1 to TRBJ2-3, with TRBD1 matching 10 bases. TRBV23-1 is sorted into the ORF group, with uncertain function. V shed 0 bases, J shed 7 bases, and the junction held 7 bases outside the gene matches. The CDR3 consists of 16 residues. The CDR3 DNA sequence: TGCGCCAGCAGTCAATCGTCGGACAGGGGGTGGAATACGCAGTATTTT. Translated: CASSQSSDRGWNTQYF.

The chain has TRBV5-5 and TRBJ2-3; no clear D gene. V gave up 2 bases and J gave up 7 bases, with 14 bases separating them. CDR1 and CDR2 from the germline V gene are SGHKS and YYEKEE (reference sequence). CDR3 length: 14 residues. CDR3 in DNA: TGTGCCAGCAGCTTCCTAGACTCAAGGAATACGCAGTATTTT. Translated: CASSFLDSRNTQYF.

This clone has only one observation. This chain uses TRBV14 with TRBJ1-1; the D is unclear. The V end was cut by 4 bases, the J end by 1 base, with 7 bases between. This CDR3 has 13 amino acids. CDR1 SGHDN and CDR2 FVKESK come from the germline V gene. CDR3 sequence (DNA): TGTGCCAGCAGCCGTAACCAGAACACTGAAGCTTTCTTT. It yields the protein CASSRNQNTEAFF. Complete variable domain (other parts from reference TRBV14 and TRBJ1-1): EAGVTQFPSHSVIEKGQTVTLRCDPISGHDNLYWYRRVMGKEIKFLLHFVKESKQDESGMPNNRFLAERTGGTYSTLKVQPAELEDSGVYFCASSRNQNTEAFFGQGTRLTVV.

The chain joins TRBV6-5 to TRBJ1-1; D perhaps matches TRBD1 (6 bases). Germline V gene data show CDR1 as MNHEY and CDR2 as SVGAGI. The germline V and J ends were trimmed by 2 bases and 6 bases, with 13 bases remaining between them. The CDR3 is 14 residues long. CDR3 nucleotide sequence: TGTGCCAGCAGTTACCTCAGGGGAGGAGCTGAAGCTTTCTTT. Translation: CASSYLRGGAEAFF.

V usage is TRBV11-3 and J usage is TRBJ2-3; TRBD1 matches at 7 bases. There are 16 residues in the CDR3. V shed 2 bases and J 4 bases; nucleotides not matched to a gene: 9. Germline assignment: CDR1 SGHNT and CDR2 YENEEA. This CDR3 reads CASSLRSAGGPDTQYF. The CDR3, as DNA: TGTGCCAGCAGCTTAAGGTCGGCAGGGGGTCCAGATACGCAGTATTTT.

This CDR3 is CASSKGGAGFDTEAFF. CDR3 DNA sequence: TGTGCCAGCAGTAAAGGGGGCGCCGGATTTGACACTGAAGCTTTCTTT. The chain couples TRBV6-1 to TRBJ1-1, with 7 bases aligning to TRBD1. Germline V CDR1 and CDR2: MNHNS, SASEGT. The CDR3 is made up of 16 amino acids. J was trimmed by 3 bases and V by 5 bases; bases with no gene match: 12.

This clone has more than one count but fewer than ten. Here the CDR3 DNA reads TGCGCCAGCAGCCTCCCCCAGGGTGGGATGAACACTGAAGCTTTCTTT. This sequence encodes CASSLPQGGMNTEAFF. The chain uses TRBV5-1 and TRBJ1-1, with D maybe TRBD1 (5 bases). From germline, CDR1 is SGHRS and CDR2 YFSETQ. The ends were cut back, 4 bases at V and 0 bases at J, with 16 bases in the middle. CDR3 size: 16 residues.

Here the CDR3 reads CASSYYFWQYF. DNA for the CDR3: TGTGCCAGCAGCTACTATTTTTGGCAGTACTTC. The V gene is TRBV7-8, the J gene TRBJ2-7, with D uncertain. The CDR3 loop spans 11 amino acids. CDR1 and CDR2 from the germline V gene are SGHVS and FQNEAQ. V was cut by 4 bases and J by 9 bases, with 10 bases left in between.

This clone was observed a handful of times. The chain uses TRBV4-1 and TRBJ2-1; the D gene is possibly TRBD2 (5 bases). The CDR3 has 18 residues. V was clipped by 0 bases and J by 2 bases, with 17 bases between them. Germline loops: CDR1 MGHRA, CDR2 YSYEKL. CDR3 amino acids: CASSQEASAGGPYNEQFF. CDR3 DNA: TGCGCCAGCAGCCAAGAGGCGTCGGCGGGCGGACCCTACAATGAGCAGTTCTTC.

The chain employs TRBV19 and TRBJ1-1; tentatively, D is TRBD1 (5 bases). CDR3 length: 11 residues. Trimming removed 6 bases at V and 11 bases at J, with 13 bases between. CDR1 and CDR2 (germline): LNHDA, SQIVND (reference sequence). The CDR3 spells CASRYMEGAFF. In nucleotides, the CDR3 is TGTGCCAGTAGGTACATGGAGGGGGCTTTCTTT.

The chain joins TRBV6-1 to TRBJ1-5, with D unclear. Germline CDR1 MNHNS, CDR2 SASEGT. Trimming removed 7 bases at V and 3 bases at J, with 13 bases between. This CDR3 region has 14 residues. CDR3 coding DNA: TGTGCCAGCAAAATTTGGTCGGCCAATCAGCCCCAGCATTTT. This gives the protein CASKIWSANQPQHF.

This clone occurred once. This chain uses TRBV25-1 with TRBJ1-1; possibly TRBD1 for D (5 bases). From germline, CDR1 is MGHDK and CDR2 SYGVNS. CDR3 length: 14 residues. V lost 5 bases to trimming and J lost 4 bases, with 14 bases between them. The CDR3 protein is CASSRGGSSTEAFF. The CDR3 nucleotides read TGTGCCAGCAGTAGGGGTGGCAGCAGCACTGAAGCTTTCTTT. The variable domain in full, with the rest retrieved from reference TRBV25-1 and TRBJ1-1, is EADIYQTPRYLVIGTGKKITLECSQTMGHDKMYWYQQDPGMELHLIHYSYGVNSTEKGDLSSESTVSRIRTEHFPLTLESARPSHTSQYLCASSRGGSSTEAFFGQGTRLTVV.

The gene calls are TRBV7-9 and TRBJ2-6; 11 bases are a match to TRBD2. CDR3 length: 18 amino acids. The germline CDR1 and CDR2 sequences are SEHNR and FQNEAQ (reference sequence). V lost 1 base and J lost 2; bases outside the gene matches: 4. The CDR3 DNA reads as TGTGCCAGCAGCTTAGACCCACTAGCGGGAGCTGGGGCCAACGTCCTGACTTTC. As protein: CASSLDPLAGAGANVLTF.

The CDR3 DNA reads as TGTGCCAGCAGAGTAGGAGGGGCGAACACTGAAGCTTTCTTT. Amino acid sequence: CASRVGGANTEAFF. This chain connects TRBV27 to TRBJ1-1; D is possibly TRBD1 (5 bases). Germline CDR1 MNHEY, CDR2 SMNVEV (reference sequence). The germline V and J ends were trimmed by 6 bases and 1 base, with 12 bases remaining between them. The length of the CDR3 is 14 residues.

This clone was observed many times. The chain couples TRBV6-1 to TRBJ1-2; D remains ambiguous. The V end was cut by 2 bases, the J end by 9 bases, with 16 bases between. CDR3 size: 14 residues. Looked up from germline, CDR1 is MNHNS and CDR2 is SASEGT. CDR3: CASSEHSQTGSYTF. DNA of the CDR3: TGTGCCAGCAGTGAACACAGTCAAACGGGTAGCTACACCTTC.

The chain uses TRBV6-1 and TRBJ1-1; D possibly corresponds to TRBD1 (5 bases). In germline, CDR1 is MNHNS, CDR2 SASEGT. Trimming took 6 bases from V and 1 from J, leaving 15 bases between them. CDR3 length: 15 amino acids. This CDR3 reads CASRGLRRTNTEAFF. In DNA form, the CDR3 reads TGTGCCAGCAGGGGGCTCCGACGGACGAACACTGAAGCTTTCTTT.

This clone was counted a single time. The chain couples TRBV29-1 to TRBJ1-2, with TRBD1 as a possible D gene (5 bases). The germline V and J ends were trimmed by 7 bases and 8 bases, with 17 bases remaining between them. The CDR3 sequence is 12 residues long. Germline loops: CDR1 SQVTM, CDR2 ANQGSEA. The CDR3 reads CSAPSGGGGYTF. The CDR3 nucleotides read TGCAGCGCCCCCAGCGGGGGGGGAGGCTACACCTTC.

In this sample, this clone turned up a few times. This CDR3 is also generated by other DNA sequences in the sample. The rearrangement uses TRBV9 and TRBJ2-6; maybe TRBD2 (5 bases). The germline CDR1 and CDR2 sequences are SGDLS and YYNGEE. Deletions cut 0 bases from V and 0 bases from J, with 10 bases between. This CDR3 is 17 amino acids long. This CDR3 is CASSVVPGTSGANVLTF. Written as DNA, the CDR3 is TGTGCCAGCAGCGTAGTTCCGGGAACCTCTGGGGCCAACGTCCTGACTTTC. Drawing the rest from reference TRBV9 and TRBJ2-6, the complete variable domain is DSGVTQTPKHLITATGQRVTLRCSPRSGDLSVYWYQQSLDQGLQFLIQYYNGEERAKGNILERFSAQQFPDLHSELNLSSLELGDSALYFCASSVVPGTSGANVLTFGAGSRLTVL.

The chain links TRBV6-1 to TRBJ2-7, with 7 bases matching TRBD1. Germline trimming cut 5 bases from V and 2 bases from J; bases unmatched to any gene: 9. The CDR3 covers 15 residues. Germline V CDR1 and CDR2: MNHNS, SASEGT. This CDR3 reads CASSIETGRTYEQYF. CDR3 DNA sequence: TGTGCCAGCAGTATTGAGACAGGGAGAACCTACGAGCAGTACTTC.

The chain combines TRBV10-3 with TRBJ2-1; D is unclear. Trimming took off 4 bases at V and 5 bases at J, with 3 bases between the two ends. This CDR3 contains 11 residues. Per germline, CDR1 ENHRY and CDR2 SYGVKD. CDR3 nucleotides: TGTGCCATCAGTGGTGACAATGAGCAGTTCTTC. It yields the protein CAISGDNEQFF.

Concerning this clone itself: Distinct nucleotide sequences in the sample also encode this CDR3. The J gene is TRBJ2-7, the V gene TRBV6-1; D is possibly TRBD2 (6 bases). The CDR3 extends over 14 amino acids. Trimming cost V 4 bases and J 0 bases, with 10 bases left between them. CDR1 MNHNS and CDR2 SASEGT come from the germline V gene. In DNA, the CDR3 is TGTGCCAGCAGTGGGAGGGGTAGCTCCTACGAGCAGTACTTC. Encoded protein: CASSGRGSSYEQYF.

V and J are TRBV28 and TRBJ1-1; TRBD1 matches 9 bases. The CDR3 loop spans 16 amino acids. CDR1 and CDR2 from the germline V gene are MDHEN and SYDVKM. The V segment lost 6 bases and the J segment 1 base; nucleotides outside the gene matches: 9. The CDR3 protein is CASRFTGGRGNTEAFF. CDR3 bases: TGTGCCAGCAGATTCACAGGGGGCAGAGGGAACACTGAAGCTTTCTTT.

The table lists this clone with a count of one. This chain links TRBV6-5 with TRBJ1-4; no reliable D call. This CDR3 is built from 13 residues. Trimming took off 0 bases at V and 7 bases at J, with 6 bases between the two ends. CDR1 and CDR2 (germline): MNHEY, SVGAGI. CDR3 DNA: TGTGCCAGCAGTTACTCTTTTCGTGAAAAACTGTTTTTT. Its protein is CASSYSFREKLFF.

The chain has TRBV7-9 and TRBJ2-1; the match to TRBD2 covers 15 bases. Germline V lookup: CDR1 SEHNR, CDR2 FQNEAQ (reference sequence). Trimming cost V 5 bases and J 9 bases; bases outside gene matches: 5. CDR3 length: 15 residues. CDR3 region: CASSNQGLAGGEQFF. The CDR3 DNA is TGTGCCAGCAGCAACCAGGGACTAGCGGGAGGTGAGCAGTTCTTC. The full variable domain, with the rest looked up from reference TRBV7-9 and TRBJ2-1, is DTGVSQNPRHKITKRGQNVTFRCDPISEHNRLYWYRQTLGQGPEFLTYFQNEAQLEKSRLLSDRFSAERPKGSFSTLEIQRTEQGDSAMYLCASSNQGLAGGEQFFGPGTRLTVL.